Presented here are 26 T cell receptor beta chains from one specimen sequenced in a study of blood T cell repertoires in COVID-19. Measured with immunoSEQ multiplex PCR; TCRdb has only the in-frame clones, and not every one. The sample has roughly 150,000 clones; 90% to 95% are singletons. The material sequenced was peripheral blood. Every receptor here comes from an older woman with COVID-19, enrolled during active disease.

CDR3 in DNA: TGTGCCAGCAGTGAGTTAGGGCAGGGCTATAATTCACCCCTCCACTTT. This sequence encodes CASSELGQGYNSPLHF. The rearrangement links TRBV6-1 to TRBJ1-6, with D possibly TRBD1 on 5 matching bases. Germline V gives CDR1 MNHNS, CDR2 SASEGT. V was clipped by 3 bases and J by 3 bases, with 12 bases between them. The CDR3 extends over 16 amino acids.

Here the CDR3 reads CASSKDYRGGSPLHF. The CDR3 DNA is TGTGCCAGCAGTAAGGACTACCGGGGTGGTTCACCCCTCCACTTT. The chain is built from TRBV6-5 and TRBJ1-6; D is unclear. This CDR3 is 15 amino acids long. Trimming shortened V by 5 bases and J by 9 bases, and 17 bases separated the two germline ends. Germline values: CDR1 MNHEY, CDR2 SVGAGI.

V and J are TRBV29-1 and TRBJ2-5; tentatively, D is TRBD1 (5 bases). Trimming cost V 2 bases and J 1 base, with 5 bases left between them. Per the germline V gene, CDR1 is SQVTM and CDR2 is ANQGSEA. The CDR3 covers 12 residues. The CDR3 region is CSVEQGQETQYF. The CDR3 nucleotides are TGCAGCGTTGAACAGGGCCAAGAGACCCAGTACTTC.

V and J are TRBV7-8 and TRBJ2-7; a possible D gene is TRBD2 (6 bases). The CDR3 extends over 14 amino acids. From germline, CDR1 is SGHVS and CDR2 FQNEAQ. Trimming removed 5 bases at V and 5 bases at J, with 16 bases between. CDR3 in amino acids: CASSPRRASHEQYF. The CDR3 coding sequence is TGTGCCAGCAGCCCCCGGAGGGCGTCCCACGAGCAGTACTTC.

Only a few counts were recorded for this clone. The rearrangement joins TRBV4-3 to TRBJ1-2; TRBD1 matches 8 bases. CDR3 length: 16 residues. Germline V CDR1 and CDR2: LGHNA, YSLEER. J was trimmed by 3 bases and V by 1 base; bases with no gene match: 7. CDR3 region: CASSQGIRQGYYGYTF. The CDR3 DNA follows: TGCGCCAGCAGCCAAGGAATAAGACAGGGGTACTATGGCTACACCTTC.

J is TRBJ1-2 and V is TRBV19; D not resolved. Germline-derived CDR1 and CDR2 are LNHDA and SQIVND (reference sequence). The length of the CDR3 is 13 residues. Trimming cost V 5 bases and J 2 bases, with 9 bases left between them. As DNA, the CDR3 is TGTGCCAGTAGTCGATCTAGGAACTATGGCTACACCTTC. Translated: CASSRSRNYGYTF. Together with reference TRBV19 and TRBJ1-2, the CDR3 gives the full variable domain: DGGITQSPKYLFRKEGQNVTLSCEQNLNHDAMYWYRQDPGQGLRLIYYSQIVNDFQKGDIAEGYSVSREKKESFPLTVTSAQKNPTAFYLCASSRSRNYGYTFGSGTRLTVV.

The rearrangement uses TRBV20-1 and TRBJ2-3; 11 nucleotides match TRBD2. J was trimmed by 1 base and V by 6 bases; bases with no gene match: 3. Germline V CDR1 and CDR2: DFQATT, SNEGSKA (reference sequence). The CDR3 runs 14 residues. The CDR3 loop reads CSASSGGGTDTQYF. CDR3 DNA: TGCAGTGCCAGTAGCGGGGGGGGCACAGATACGCAGTATTTT.

The chain links TRBV15 to TRBJ1-5, with D possibly matching TRBD1 (5 bases). Trimming removed 0 bases from V and 0 bases from J, with 18 bases in between. Germline assignment: CDR1 LNHNV and CDR2 YYDKDF (reference sequence). CDR3 size: 19 residues. CDR3: CATSRDWFKQTASNQPQHF. The CDR3 DNA reads TGTGCCACCAGCAGAGATTGGTTTAAGCAGACAGCTAGCAATCAGCCCCAGCATTTT.

The chain combines TRBV9 with TRBJ2-1, with 12 bases that match TRBD1. The CDR3 consists of 18 residues. Germline values: CDR1 SGDLS, CDR2 YYNGEE. The junction had 9 bases not matched to a gene; V was cut back by 0 bases and J by 5 bases. The CDR3 DNA sequence: TGTGCCAGCAGCGTAGCCCTCAAGGGACAGGGGGCGAACAATGAGCAGTTCTTC. This translates into CASSVALKGQGANNEQFF.

This clone was found once. The chain employs TRBV3-1 (or the pseudogene TRBV3-2) and TRBJ2-5; TRBD2 aligns across 11 bases. The CDR3 runs 22 residues. Trimming cost V 2 bases and J 3 bases; bases outside gene matches: 23. Per germline, CDR1 LGHDT and CDR2 YNNKEL (reference sequence). CDR3 amino acids: CASSQTRTPLFGSGGAKETQYF. For the CDR3, the DNA is TGTGCCAGCAGCCAAACGAGAACACCCCTCTTTGGTAGCGGGGGGGCGAAAGAGACCCAGTACTTC.

In DNA form, the CDR3 reads TGTGCCATCAGTGAGTCGACAGGGCGAGGCTACACCTTC. Protein product: CAISESTGRGYTF. The J gene is TRBJ1-2, the V gene TRBV10-3, with 7 bases lining up with TRBD1. Germline CDR1 reads ENHRY; CDR2 reads SYGVKD. V shed 0 bases and J 8 bases; nucleotides not matched to a gene: 3. This CDR3 is 13 amino acids long.

This chain links TRBV19 with TRBJ1-2, with a possible D match to TRBD1 (6 bases). Germline CDR1 is LNHDA and CDR2 is SQIVND (reference sequence). Trimming took off 9 bases at V and 4 bases at J, with 9 bases between the two ends. The CDR3 extends over 11 amino acids. CDR3 in amino acids: CASGQSYGYTF. The DNA for the CDR3 is TGTGCCAGCGGACAGTCCTATGGCTACACCTTC.

This clone was seen once. J is TRBJ1-1 and V is TRBV2; perhaps TRBD1 as D (5 bases). V lost 6 bases and J lost 0, with 11 bases in between. CDR3 length: 14 residues. CDR1 is SNHLY and CDR2 is FYNNEI in the germline V gene. Here the CDR3 DNA reads TGTGCCAGCAGCAGGACACTCCTGAACACTGAAGCTTTCTTT. It translates to CASSRTLLNTEAFF. Full variable domain (missing parts from reference TRBV2 and TRBJ1-1): EPEVTQTPSHQVTQMGQEVILRCVPISNHLYFYWYRQILGQKVEFLVSFYNNEISEKSEIFDDQFSVERPDGSNFTLKIRSTKLEDSAMYFCASSRTLLNTEAFFGQGTRLTVV.

The gene calls are TRBV19 and TRBJ1-3; D possibly corresponds to TRBD1 (5 bases). CDR1 is LNHDA and CDR2 is SQIVND in the germline V gene (reference sequence). V shed 4 bases and J shed 0 bases, with 13 bases lying between them. This CDR3 contains 16 residues. The CDR3 sequence: CASSSNRRSSGNTIYF. Written as DNA, the CDR3 is TGTGCCAGTAGTAGCAACAGGCGAAGCTCTGGAAACACCATATATTTT.

The rearrangement uses TRBV6-1 and TRBJ1-6; the D gene is possibly TRBD1 (5 bases). Germline V gene lookup returns CDR1 MNHNS and CDR2 SASEGT. The V end was cut by 2 bases, the J end by 10 bases, with 12 bases between. CDR3 length: 14 residues. CDR3 coding DNA: TGTGCCAGCAGTGAAACGGGTCACAGGTCACCCCTCCACTTT. This encodes CASSETGHRSPLHF.

The rearrangement joins TRBV4-1 to TRBJ1-2; 8 bases match TRBD1. The CDR3 covers 16 residues. From germline, CDR1 is MGHRA and CDR2 YSYEKL. J lost 2 bases, V lost 0 bases, and 5 bases had no gene match. The CDR3 DNA reads as TGCGCCAGCAGCCAAGAGGACAGGGCCTGGAACTATGGCTACACCTTC. It codes for CASSQEDRAWNYGYTF.

This CDR3 is CASSTNSGTSGGVLDTQYF. Written as DNA, the CDR3 is TGTGCCAGCAGCACAAACTCCGGGACTAGCGGGGGGGTGTTAGATACGCAGTATTTT. The chain is built from TRBV7-2 and TRBJ2-3, with 16 bases identical to TRBD2. CDR3 length: 19 amino acids. The germline gives CDR1 SGHTA, CDR2 FQGNSA. The J segment lost 5 bases and the V segment lost 5 bases, leaving 13 bases of the junction unmatched.

The chain employs TRBV18 and TRBJ2-1; 11 nucleotides line up with TRBD2. Germline trimming cut 7 bases from V and 2 bases from J; bases unmatched to any gene: 4. Per the germline V gene, CDR1 is KGHSH and CDR2 is LQKENI. The CDR3 loop spans 15 amino acids. CDR3 nucleotides: TGTGCCAGCTGTTATAGCGGGGGGGCCTACAATGAGCAGTTCTTC. Its translation is CASCYSGGAYNEQFF.

The V and J genes are TRBV15 and TRBJ1-2, with 8 nucleotides matching TRBD1. The CDR3 covers 16 residues. The germline gives CDR1 LNHNV, CDR2 YYDKDF (reference sequence). V lost 0 bases, J lost 5 bases, and 8 bases stayed unmatched. The CDR3 bases are TGTGCCACCAGCAGAGATCTTCCAGGACAGGGATATGGCTACACCTTC. Its protein product is CATSRDLPGQGYGYTF.

This chain uses TRBV10-3 with TRBJ1-1; no reliable D call. The V end was cut by 0 bases, the J end by 5 bases, with 13 bases between. CDR1 and CDR2 (germline): ENHRY, SYGVKD. This CDR3 spans 15 amino acids. CDR3 nucleotides: TGTGCCATCAGTGAGTCTCTTCTAGGTTCTACTGAAGCTTTCTTT. This codes for CAISESLLGSTEAFF.

This rearrangement joins TRBV21-1 to TRBJ2-3; the listed D gene, TRBD1, was not tested against the DNA. TRBV21-1 corresponds to a pseudogene. This CDR3 has 15 residues. CDR3 sequence reads: CASSKGDRITDTQYF. CDR3 coding DNA: TGTGCCAGCAGCAAAGGGGACAGGATCACAGATACGCAGTATTTT.

The chain combines TRBV2 with TRBJ1-6; 7 bases are shared with TRBD1. V gave up 3 bases and J gave up 13 bases; unmatched junction bases: 3. This CDR3 region has 12 residues. Germline-derived CDR1 and CDR2 are SNHLY and FYNNEI. The DNA of the CDR3 is TGTGCCAGCAGTGAGGGGACAGCTCCCCTCCACTTT. The encoded protein is CASSEGTAPLHF.

The J gene is TRBJ2-1, the V gene TRBV7-3; 8 bases map to TRBD2. This CDR3 spans 16 amino acids. Trimming took 4 bases from V and 2 from J; bases not matched to a gene: 7. Per the germline V gene, CDR1 is SGHTA and CDR2 is FQGTGA. The CDR3 here is CASSSSAGGPYNEQFF. As DNA, the CDR3 is TGTGCCAGCAGCTCCTCGGCGGGGGGACCCTACAATGAGCAGTTCTTC.

The V gene is TRBV5-1, the J gene TRBJ1-2, with 10 positions matching TRBD1. The CDR3 spans 13 residues. CDR1 is SGHRS, CDR2 YFSETQ, per germline. V lost 2 bases to trimming and J lost 6 bases; unmatched junction nucleotides: 1. CDR3: CASSFGQGDGYTF. CDR3 nucleotide sequence: TGCGCCAGCAGCTTTGGACAGGGGGATGGCTACACCTTC.

V and J are TRBV4-2 and TRBJ2-3, with 7 bases fitting TRBD1. CDR1 LGHNA and CDR2 YNFKEQ come from the germline V gene. The CDR3 has 14 residues. Trimming at V came to 5 bases and at J to 2 bases, leaving 4 bases not matched to a gene. CDR3 amino acids: CASSDGTVTDTQYF. In DNA, the CDR3 is TGTGCCAGCAGCGATGGGACAGTCACAGATACGCAGTATTTT.

The chain employs TRBV12-3 or TRBV12-4 and TRBJ1-2; no clear D. V was cut by 4 bases and J by 3 bases, with 9 bases left in between. This CDR3 contains 13 residues. CDR3 DNA: TGTGCCAGCAGTTCTAGGACTTACTATGGCTACACCTTC. It yields the protein CASSSRTYYGYTF.